The TCR beta chain described here comes from a study of radiotherapy plus CTLA-4 blockade in lung cancer. Focal radiation with ipilimumab CTLA-4 blockade was given to patients with chemo-refractory metastatic non-small-cell lung cancer. Germline CDR1 LNHDA, CDR2 SQIVND (reference sequence). Trimming left V 6 bases short and J 2 bases short, with 4 bases between. This CDR3 comprises 12 residues. This table comes from immunoSEQ multiplex PCR, and its TCRdb copy is limited to in-frame clones, with some not included. The sample comprises around 70,000 clones, more than 75% of which are singletons, and over 35% rests with the top ten.

J is TRBJ2-2 and V is TRBV19; D is unclear. The sequence was obtained from a human donor with non-small cell lung cancer that progressed on radiotherapy plus ipilimumab. The material sequenced was peripheral blood, taken from a patient treated with radiotherapy plus ipilimumab. CDR3 DNA: TGTGCCAGTAGCCTCAACACCGGGGAGCTGTTTTTT. This encodes CASSLNTGELFF.